The subject of this entry is one TCR beta chain. Antigen specificity is unknown. Germline V gene sequence: CDR1 SGHTA, CDR2 FQGNSA. The CDR3 extends over 14 amino acids. The J segment lost 2 bases and the V segment lost 5 bases, leaving 3 bases of the junction unmatched. Donors, healthy HIV-negative adults, lacked recent acute infections or vaccinations. This sample is part of a study of shared clonotypes between healthy human individuals. General observations from the study: Sampling was confined to blood; repertoires within tissues likely differ. An anticipated effect of sequencing depth on clonotype sharing among donors was recognized.

Genomic DNA per cell subset filled all wells of several immunoSEQ plates. Clones were read by immunoSEQ multiplex PCR, and TCRdb kept only the in-frame ones, dropping some. The sample has fewer than 3 million clones, just under 95% seen once. This clonotype was obtained from a man younger than 35 in good health. Some clones in this sample may be carry-over from other donors' samples. Sequences were obtained from naive CD4+ T cells from PBMCs. Subset specified: CD45RA+ positively selected. The chain joins TRBV7-2 to TRBJ2-5, with TRBD2 matching over 9 bases. CDR3 region: CASSPGLAQETQYF. The CDR3 coding sequence is TGTGCCAGCAGCCCCGGACTAGCGCAAGAGACCCAGTACTTC.